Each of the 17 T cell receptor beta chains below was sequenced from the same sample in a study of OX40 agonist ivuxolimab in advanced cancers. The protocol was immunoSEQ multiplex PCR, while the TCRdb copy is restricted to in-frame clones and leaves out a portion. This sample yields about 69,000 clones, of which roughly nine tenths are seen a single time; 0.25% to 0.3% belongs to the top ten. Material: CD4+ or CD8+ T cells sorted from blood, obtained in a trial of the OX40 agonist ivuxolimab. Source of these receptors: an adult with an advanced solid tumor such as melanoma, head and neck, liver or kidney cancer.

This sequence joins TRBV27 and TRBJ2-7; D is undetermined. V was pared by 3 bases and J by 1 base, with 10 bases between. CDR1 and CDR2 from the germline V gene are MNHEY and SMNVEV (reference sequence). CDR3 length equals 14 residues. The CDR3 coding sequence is TGTGCCAGCAGTTTTAGGGAAGGGTCCTACGAGCAGTACTTC. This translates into CASSFREGSYEQYF.

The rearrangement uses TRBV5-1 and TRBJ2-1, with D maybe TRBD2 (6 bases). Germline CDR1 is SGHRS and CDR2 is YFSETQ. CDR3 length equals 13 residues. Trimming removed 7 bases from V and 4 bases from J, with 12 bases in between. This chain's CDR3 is CASRDLLYNEQFF. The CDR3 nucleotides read TGCGCCAGCCGGGACTTATTATACAATGAGCAGTTCTTC.

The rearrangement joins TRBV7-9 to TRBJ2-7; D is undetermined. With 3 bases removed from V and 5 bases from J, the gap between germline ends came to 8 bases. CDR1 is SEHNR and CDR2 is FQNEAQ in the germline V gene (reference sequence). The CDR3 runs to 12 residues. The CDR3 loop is CASSFLGDEQYF. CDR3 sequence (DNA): TGTGCCAGCAGCTTCCTAGGAGACGAGCAGTACTTC.

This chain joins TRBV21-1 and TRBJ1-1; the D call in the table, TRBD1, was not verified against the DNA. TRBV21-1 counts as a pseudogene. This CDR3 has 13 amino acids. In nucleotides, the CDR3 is TGTGCCAGCAACGGACAGGGCAGGACTGAAGCTTTCTTT. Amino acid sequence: CASNGQGRTEAFF.

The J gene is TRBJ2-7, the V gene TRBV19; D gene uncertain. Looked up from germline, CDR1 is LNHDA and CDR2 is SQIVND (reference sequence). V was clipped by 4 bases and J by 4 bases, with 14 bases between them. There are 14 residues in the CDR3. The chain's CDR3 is CASSNGYLKYEQYF. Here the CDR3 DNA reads TGTGCCAGTAGTAATGGCTACCTGAAATACGAGCAGTACTTC.

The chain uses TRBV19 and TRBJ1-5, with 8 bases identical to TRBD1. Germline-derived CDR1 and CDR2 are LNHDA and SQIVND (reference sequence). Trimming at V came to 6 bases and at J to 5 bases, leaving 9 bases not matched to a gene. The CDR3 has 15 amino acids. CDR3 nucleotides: TGTGCCAGTAGGATGACGGACAGGGCCTATCAGCCCCAGCATTTT. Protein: CASRMTDRAYQPQHF.

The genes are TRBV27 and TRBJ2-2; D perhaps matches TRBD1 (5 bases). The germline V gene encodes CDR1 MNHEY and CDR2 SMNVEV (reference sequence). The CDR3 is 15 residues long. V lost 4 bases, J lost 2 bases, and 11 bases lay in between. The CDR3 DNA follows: TGTGCCAGCAGTTGGGGCCCCGTCAACACCGGGGAGCTGTTTTTT. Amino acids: CASSWGPVNTGELFF.

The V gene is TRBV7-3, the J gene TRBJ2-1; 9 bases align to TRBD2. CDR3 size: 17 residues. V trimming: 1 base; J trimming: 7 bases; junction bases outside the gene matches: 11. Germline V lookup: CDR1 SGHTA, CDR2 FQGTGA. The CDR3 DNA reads TGTGCCAGCAGCTTAAATAGATTCGCGGGAGGGCAAAATGAGCAGTTCTTC. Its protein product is CASSLNRFAGGQNEQFF. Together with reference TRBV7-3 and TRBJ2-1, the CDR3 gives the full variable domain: GAGVSQTPSNKVTEKGKYVELRCDPISGHTALYWYRQSLGQGPEFLIYFQGTGAADDSGLPNDRFFAVRPEGSVSTLKIQRTERGDSAVYLCASSLNRFAGGQNEQFFGPGTRLTVL.

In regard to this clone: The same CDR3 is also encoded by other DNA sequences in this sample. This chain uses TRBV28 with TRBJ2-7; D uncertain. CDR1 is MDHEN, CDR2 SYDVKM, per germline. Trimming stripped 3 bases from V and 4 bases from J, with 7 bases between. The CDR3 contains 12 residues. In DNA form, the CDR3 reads TGTGCCAGCAGTTTGAGTTTTTACGAGCAGTACTTC. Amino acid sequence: CASSLSFYEQYF.

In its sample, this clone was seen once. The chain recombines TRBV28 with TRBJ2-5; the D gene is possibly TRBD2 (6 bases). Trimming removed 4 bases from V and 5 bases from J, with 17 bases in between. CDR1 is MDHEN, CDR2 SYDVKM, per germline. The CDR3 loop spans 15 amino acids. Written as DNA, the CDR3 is TGTGCCAGCAGTTCCCGGGCGGGATCAGTGGAGACCCAGTACTTC. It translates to CASSSRAGSVETQYF. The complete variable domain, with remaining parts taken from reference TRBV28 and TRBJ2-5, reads DVKVTQSSRYLVKRTGEKVFLECVQDMDHENMFWYRQDPGLGLRLIYFSYDVKMKEKGDIPEGYSVSREKKERFSLILESASTNQTSMYLCASSSRAGSVETQYFGPGTRLLVL.

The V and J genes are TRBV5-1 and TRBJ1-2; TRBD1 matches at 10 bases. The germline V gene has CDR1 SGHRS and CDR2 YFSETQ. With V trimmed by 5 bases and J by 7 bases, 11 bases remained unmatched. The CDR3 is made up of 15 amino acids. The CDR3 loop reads CASRQEGQGGGGYTF. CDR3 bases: TGCGCCAGCAGACAGGAAGGACAGGGGGGAGGTGGCTACACCTTC. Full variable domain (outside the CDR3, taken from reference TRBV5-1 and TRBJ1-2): KAGVTQTPRYLIKTRGQQVTLSCSPISGHRSVSWYQQTPGQGLQFLFEYFSETQRNKGNFPGRFSGRQFSNSRSEMNVSTLELGDSALYLCASRQEGQGGGGYTFGSGTRLTVV.

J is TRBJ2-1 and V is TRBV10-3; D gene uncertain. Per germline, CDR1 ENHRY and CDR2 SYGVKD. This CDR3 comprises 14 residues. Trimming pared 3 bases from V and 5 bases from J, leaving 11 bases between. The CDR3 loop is CAISDQTGDNEQFF. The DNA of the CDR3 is TGTGCCATCAGTGACCAAACTGGGGACAATGAGCAGTTCTTC.

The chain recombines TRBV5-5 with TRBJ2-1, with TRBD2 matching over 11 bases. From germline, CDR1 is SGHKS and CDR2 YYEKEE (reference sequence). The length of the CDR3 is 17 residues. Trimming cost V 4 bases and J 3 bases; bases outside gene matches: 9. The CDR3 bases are TGTGCCAGCAGCCGATCCTCCGGGACTAGCGGCTACAATGAGCAGTTCTTC. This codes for CASSRSSGTSGYNEQFF.

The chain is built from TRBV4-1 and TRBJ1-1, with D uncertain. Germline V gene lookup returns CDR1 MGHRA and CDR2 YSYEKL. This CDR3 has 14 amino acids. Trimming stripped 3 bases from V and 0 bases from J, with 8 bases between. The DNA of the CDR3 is TGCGCCAGCAGCCATGGGAGGATGAACACTGAAGCTTTCTTT. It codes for CASSHGRMNTEAFF.

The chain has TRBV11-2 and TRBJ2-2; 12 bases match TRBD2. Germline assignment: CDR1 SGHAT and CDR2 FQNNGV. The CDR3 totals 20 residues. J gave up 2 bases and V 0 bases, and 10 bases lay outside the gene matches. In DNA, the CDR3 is TGTGCCAGCAGCTTAGATGCCCCTCTAGCGGGGGGGGTTAACACCGGGGAGCTGTTTTTT. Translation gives CASSLDAPLAGGVNTGELFF.

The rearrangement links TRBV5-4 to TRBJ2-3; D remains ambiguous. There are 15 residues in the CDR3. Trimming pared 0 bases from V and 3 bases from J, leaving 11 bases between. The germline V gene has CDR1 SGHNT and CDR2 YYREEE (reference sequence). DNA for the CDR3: TGTGCCAGCAGCTTGGACTGGACCTTAACAGATACGCAGTATTTT. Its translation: CASSLDWTLTDTQYF.

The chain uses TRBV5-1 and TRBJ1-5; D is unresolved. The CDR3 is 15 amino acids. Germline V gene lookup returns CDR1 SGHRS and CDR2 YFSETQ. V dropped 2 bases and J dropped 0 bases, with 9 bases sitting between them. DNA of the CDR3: TGCGCCAGCAGCTTATCCGGGGTTAGCAATCAGCCCCAGCATTTT. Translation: CASSLSGVSNQPQHF.